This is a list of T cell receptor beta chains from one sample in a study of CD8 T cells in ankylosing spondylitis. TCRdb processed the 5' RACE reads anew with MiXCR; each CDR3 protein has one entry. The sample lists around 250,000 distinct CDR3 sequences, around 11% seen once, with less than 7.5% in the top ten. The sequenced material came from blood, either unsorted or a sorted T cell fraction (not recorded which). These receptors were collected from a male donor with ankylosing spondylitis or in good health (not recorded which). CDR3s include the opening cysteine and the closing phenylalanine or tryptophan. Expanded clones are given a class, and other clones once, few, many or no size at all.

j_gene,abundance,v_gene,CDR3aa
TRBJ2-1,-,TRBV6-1,CASASSGGGNEQFF
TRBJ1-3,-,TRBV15,CATSSGRRGNTIYF
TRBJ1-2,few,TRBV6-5,CASSYSRGQAIYGYTF
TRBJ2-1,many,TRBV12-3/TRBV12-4,CASPPPGLAFPNEQFF
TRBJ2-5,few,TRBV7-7,CASSLGASPGVETQYF
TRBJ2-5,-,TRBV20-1,CSARWVEKETQYF
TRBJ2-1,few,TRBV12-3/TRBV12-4,CASRSLISSGGAGDEQFF
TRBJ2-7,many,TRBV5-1,CASSLRDRSYEQYF
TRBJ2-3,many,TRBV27,CASRELDSTDTQYF
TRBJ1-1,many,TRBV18,CASSPPTGEAFF
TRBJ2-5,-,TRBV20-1,CSARGWGVGETQYF